This T cell receptor beta chain stems from a study of control samples from healthy donors and cancer patients. Measured with immunoSEQ multiplex PCR; TCRdb has only the in-frame clones, and not every one. Of about 82,000 clones in the sample, just under 95% were seen once. Trimming took off 7 bases at V and 8 bases at J, with 12 bases between the two ends. CDR3 length equals 13 residues. Germline V gene sequence: CDR1 MNHEY, CDR2 SVGAGI. The J gene is TRBJ1-6, the V gene TRBV6-5; D possibly corresponds to TRBD1 (5 bases). Sequencing input: blood. The origin of this receptor is a young woman in good health. CDR3 sequence reads: CASTEDTYSPLHF. The CDR3 DNA is TGTGCCAGCACCGAGGACACTTATTCACCCCTCCACTTT.